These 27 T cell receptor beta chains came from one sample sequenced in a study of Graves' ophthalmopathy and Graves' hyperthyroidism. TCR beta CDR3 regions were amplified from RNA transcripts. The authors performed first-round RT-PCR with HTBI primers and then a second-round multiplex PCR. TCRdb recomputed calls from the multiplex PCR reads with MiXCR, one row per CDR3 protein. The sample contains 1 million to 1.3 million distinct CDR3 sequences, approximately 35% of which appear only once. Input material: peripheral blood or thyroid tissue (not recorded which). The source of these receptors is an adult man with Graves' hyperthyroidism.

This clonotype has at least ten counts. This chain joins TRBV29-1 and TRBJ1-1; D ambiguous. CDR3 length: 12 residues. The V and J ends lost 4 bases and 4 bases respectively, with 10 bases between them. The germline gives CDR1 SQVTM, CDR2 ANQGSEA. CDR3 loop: CSVAHGSTEAFF. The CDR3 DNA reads TGCAGCGTTGCGCATGGGAGCACTGAAGCTTTCTTT.

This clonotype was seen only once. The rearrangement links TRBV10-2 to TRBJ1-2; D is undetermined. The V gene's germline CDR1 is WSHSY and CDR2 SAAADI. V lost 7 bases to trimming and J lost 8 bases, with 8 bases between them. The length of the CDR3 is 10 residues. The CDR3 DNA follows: TGCGCCAGCATGTCGGGGGGCTACACCTTC. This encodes CASMSGGYTF.

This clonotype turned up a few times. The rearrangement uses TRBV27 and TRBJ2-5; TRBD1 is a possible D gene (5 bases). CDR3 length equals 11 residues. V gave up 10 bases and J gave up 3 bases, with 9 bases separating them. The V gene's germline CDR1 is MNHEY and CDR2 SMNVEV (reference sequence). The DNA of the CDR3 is TGTGCCACCAGGGCGGAAGAGACCCAGTACTTC. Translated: CATRAEETQYF.

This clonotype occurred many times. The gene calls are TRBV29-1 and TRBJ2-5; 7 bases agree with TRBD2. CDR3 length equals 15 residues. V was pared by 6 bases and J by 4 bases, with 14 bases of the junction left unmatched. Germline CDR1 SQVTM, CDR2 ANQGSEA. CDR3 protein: CSVPQWGGSGETQYF. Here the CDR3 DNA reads TGCAGCGTCCCTCAGTGGGGGGGGAGTGGAGAGACCCAGTACTTC.

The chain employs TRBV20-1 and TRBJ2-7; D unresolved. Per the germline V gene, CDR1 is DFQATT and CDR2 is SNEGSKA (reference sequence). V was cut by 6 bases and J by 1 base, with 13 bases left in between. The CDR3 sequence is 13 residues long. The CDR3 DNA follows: TGCAGTGCCTTCCTCGACGGATCCTACGAGCAGTACTTC. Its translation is CSAFLDGSYEQYF.

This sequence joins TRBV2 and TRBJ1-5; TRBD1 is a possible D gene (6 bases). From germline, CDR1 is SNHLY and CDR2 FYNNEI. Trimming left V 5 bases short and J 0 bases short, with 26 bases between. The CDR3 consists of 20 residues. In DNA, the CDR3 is TGTGCCAGCAGTTACTCCCCATGGCCCGACGGACAGAATAGCAATCAGCCCCAGCATTTT. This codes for CASSYSPWPDGQNSNQPQHF.

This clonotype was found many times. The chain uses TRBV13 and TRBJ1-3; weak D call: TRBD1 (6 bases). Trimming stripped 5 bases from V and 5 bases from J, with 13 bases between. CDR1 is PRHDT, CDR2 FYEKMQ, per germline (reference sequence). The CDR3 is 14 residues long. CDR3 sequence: CASSGQFSRNTIYF. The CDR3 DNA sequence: TGTGCCAGCAGCGGACAGTTTAGCCGAAACACCATATATTTT.

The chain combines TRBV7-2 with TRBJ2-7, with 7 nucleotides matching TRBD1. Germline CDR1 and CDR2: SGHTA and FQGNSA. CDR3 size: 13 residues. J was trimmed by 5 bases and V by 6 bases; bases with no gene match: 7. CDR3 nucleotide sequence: TGTGCCAGCAGTCCAGGGACAGTTAACGAGCAGTACTTC. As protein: CASSPGTVNEQYF. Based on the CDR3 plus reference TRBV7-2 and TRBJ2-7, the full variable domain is GAGVSQSPSNKVTEKGKDVELRCDPISGHTALYWYRQSLGQGLEFLIYFQGNSAPDKSGLPSDRFSAERTGGSVSTLTIQRTQQEDSAVYLCASSPGTVNEQYFGPGTRLTVT.

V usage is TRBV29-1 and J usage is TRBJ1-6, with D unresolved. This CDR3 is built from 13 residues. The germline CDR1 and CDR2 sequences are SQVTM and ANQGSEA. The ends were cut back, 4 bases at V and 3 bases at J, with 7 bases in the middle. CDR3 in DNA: TGCAGCGTTGCGGCGGACTATAATTCACCCCTCCACTTT. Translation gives CSVAADYNSPLHF.

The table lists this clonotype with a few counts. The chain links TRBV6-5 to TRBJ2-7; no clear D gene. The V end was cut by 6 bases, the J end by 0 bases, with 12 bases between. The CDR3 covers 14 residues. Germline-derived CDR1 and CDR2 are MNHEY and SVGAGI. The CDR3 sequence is CASRTSPGSYEQYF. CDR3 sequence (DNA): TGTGCCAGCAGGACAAGTCCCGGCTCCTACGAGCAGTACTTC.

CDR3 loop: CAWSKGAGETQYF. The CDR3 bases are TGTGCCTGGAGTAAAGGGGCGGGGGAGACCCAGTACTTC. V usage is TRBV30 and J usage is TRBJ2-5; a possible D gene is TRBD2 (6 bases). Trimming removed 2 bases from V and 5 bases from J, with 12 bases in between. This CDR3 is built from 13 residues. Germline assignment: CDR1 GTSNPN and CDR2 SVGIG (reference sequence).

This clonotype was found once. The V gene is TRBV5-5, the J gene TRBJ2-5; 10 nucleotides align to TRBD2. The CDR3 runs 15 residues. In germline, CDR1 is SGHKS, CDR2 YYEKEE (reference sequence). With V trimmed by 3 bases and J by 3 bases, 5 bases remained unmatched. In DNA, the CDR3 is TGTGCCAGCAGCTCCACTGGACTAGCGGAAGAGACCCAGTACTTC. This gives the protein CASSSTGLAEETQYF.

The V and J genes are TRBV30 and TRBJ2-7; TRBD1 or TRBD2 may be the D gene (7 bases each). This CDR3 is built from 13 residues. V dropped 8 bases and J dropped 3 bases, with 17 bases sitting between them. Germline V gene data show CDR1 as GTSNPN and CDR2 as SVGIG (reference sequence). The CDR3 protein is CAGLGGASYEQYF. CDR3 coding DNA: TGTGCCGGACTAGGGGGCGCCAGCTACGAGCAGTACTTC.

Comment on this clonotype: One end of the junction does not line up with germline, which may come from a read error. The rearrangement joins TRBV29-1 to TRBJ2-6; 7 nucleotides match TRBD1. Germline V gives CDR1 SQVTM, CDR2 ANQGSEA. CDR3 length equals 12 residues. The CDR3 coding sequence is TGCAGCGTTTACCGGGACAGAAACACTGAAGCTTTC. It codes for CSVYRDRNTEAF.

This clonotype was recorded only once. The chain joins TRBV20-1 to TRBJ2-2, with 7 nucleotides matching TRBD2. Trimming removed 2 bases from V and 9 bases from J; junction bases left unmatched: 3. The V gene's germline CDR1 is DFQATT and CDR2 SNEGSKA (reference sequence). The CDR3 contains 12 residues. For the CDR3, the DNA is TGCAGTGCTAGACAGCGGGGTCGGGAGCTGTTTTTT. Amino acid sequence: CSARQRGRELFF.

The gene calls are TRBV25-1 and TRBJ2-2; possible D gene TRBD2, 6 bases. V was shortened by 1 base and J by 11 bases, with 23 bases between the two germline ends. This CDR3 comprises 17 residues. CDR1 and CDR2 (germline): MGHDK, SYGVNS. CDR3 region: CASSEFPGRDRYNELFF. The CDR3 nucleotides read TGTGCCAGCAGTGAATTCCCGGGGCGGGACCGTTACAATGAGCTGTTTTTT.

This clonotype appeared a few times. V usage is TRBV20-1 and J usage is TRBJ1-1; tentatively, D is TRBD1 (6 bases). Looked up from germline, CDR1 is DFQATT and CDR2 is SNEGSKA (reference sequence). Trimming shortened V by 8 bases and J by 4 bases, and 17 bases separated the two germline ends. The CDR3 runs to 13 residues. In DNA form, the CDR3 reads TGCAGTCCCAAGGGGGGGGGCGTCACTGAAGCTTTCTTT. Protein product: CSPKGGGVTEAFF.

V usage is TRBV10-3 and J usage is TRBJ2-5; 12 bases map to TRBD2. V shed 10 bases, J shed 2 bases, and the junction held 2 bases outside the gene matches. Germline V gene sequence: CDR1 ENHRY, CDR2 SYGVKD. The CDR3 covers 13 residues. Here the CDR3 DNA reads TGTGCCACCGGGACTAGCGGGCAAGAGACCCAGTACTTC. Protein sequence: CATGTSGQETQYF.

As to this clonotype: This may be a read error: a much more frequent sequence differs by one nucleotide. CDR3 amino acids: CASSPLGQHYVYTF. CDR3 in DNA: TGTGCCAGCAGCCCCCTTGGACAGCACTATGTCTACACCTTC. J is TRBJ1-2 and V is TRBV14; a possible D gene is TRBD1 (6 bases). CDR1 and CDR2 from the germline V gene are SGHDN and FVKESK. The CDR3 has 14 residues.

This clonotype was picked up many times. The CDR3 loop is CSVEGTRGYTF. The CDR3 nucleotides read TGCAGCGTTGAGGGGACGCGGGGCTACACCTTC. The genes are TRBV29-1 and TRBJ1-2; the D gene is possibly TRBD1 (5 bases). Germline V lookup: CDR1 SQVTM, CDR2 ANQGSEA. The V end was cut by 3 bases, the J end by 8 bases, with 10 bases between. The CDR3 sequence is 11 residues long.

This CDR3 is CSVGVRGQGYGYTF. The CDR3 DNA reads as TGCAGCGTTGGGGTTCGGGGACAGGGGTACGGCTACACCTTC. The chain combines TRBV29-1 with TRBJ1-2; TRBD1 matches 10 bases. This CDR3 comprises 14 residues. The V segment lost 4 bases and the J segment 8 bases; nucleotides outside the gene matches: 10. Germline CDR1 is SQVTM and CDR2 is ANQGSEA.

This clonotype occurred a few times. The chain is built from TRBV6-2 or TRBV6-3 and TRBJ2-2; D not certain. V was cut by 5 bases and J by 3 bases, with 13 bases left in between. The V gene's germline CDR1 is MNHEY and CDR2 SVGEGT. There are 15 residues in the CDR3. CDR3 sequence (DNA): TGTGCCAGCAGTGTCAGAATCGAATACACCGGGGAGCTGTTTTTT. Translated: CASSVRIEYTGELFF.

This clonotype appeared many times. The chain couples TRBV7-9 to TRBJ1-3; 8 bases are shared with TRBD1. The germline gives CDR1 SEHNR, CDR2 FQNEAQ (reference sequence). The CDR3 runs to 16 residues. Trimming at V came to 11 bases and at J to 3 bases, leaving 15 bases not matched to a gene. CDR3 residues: CAARPGQGSFGNTIYF. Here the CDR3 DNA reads TGTGCCGCGAGACCTGGACAGGGTTCTTTTGGAAACACCATATATTTT.

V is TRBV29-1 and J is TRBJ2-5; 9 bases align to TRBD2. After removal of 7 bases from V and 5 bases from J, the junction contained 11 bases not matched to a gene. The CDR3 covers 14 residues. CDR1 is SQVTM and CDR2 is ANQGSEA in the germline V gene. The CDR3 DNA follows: TGCAGCGCGGCGTGGCGGGAGGGCCGGGAGACCCAGTACTTC. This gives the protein CSAAWREGRETQYF.

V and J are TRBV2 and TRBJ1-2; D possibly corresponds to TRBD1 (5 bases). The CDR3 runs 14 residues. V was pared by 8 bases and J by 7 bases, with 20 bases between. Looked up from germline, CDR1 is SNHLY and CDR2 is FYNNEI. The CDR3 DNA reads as TGTGCCAGCTGTGCGGGGACTGGATCTGGTGGCTACACCTTC. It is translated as CASCAGTGSGGYTF.

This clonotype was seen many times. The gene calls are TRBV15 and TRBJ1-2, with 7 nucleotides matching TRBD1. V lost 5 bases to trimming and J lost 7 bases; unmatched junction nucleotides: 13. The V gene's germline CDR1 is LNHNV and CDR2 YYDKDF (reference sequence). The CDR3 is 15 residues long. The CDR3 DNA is TGTGCCACCAGCTCCCGACCCGGGACAGAGGGTGGCTACACCTTC. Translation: CATSSRPGTEGGYTF.

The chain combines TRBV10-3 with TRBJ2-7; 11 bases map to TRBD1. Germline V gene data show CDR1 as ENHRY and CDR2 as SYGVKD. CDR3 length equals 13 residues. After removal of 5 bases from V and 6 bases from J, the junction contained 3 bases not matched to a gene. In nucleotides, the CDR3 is TGTGCCATCAGTCGGACAGGGGGCCGCGAGCAGTACTTC. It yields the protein CAISRTGGREQYF.